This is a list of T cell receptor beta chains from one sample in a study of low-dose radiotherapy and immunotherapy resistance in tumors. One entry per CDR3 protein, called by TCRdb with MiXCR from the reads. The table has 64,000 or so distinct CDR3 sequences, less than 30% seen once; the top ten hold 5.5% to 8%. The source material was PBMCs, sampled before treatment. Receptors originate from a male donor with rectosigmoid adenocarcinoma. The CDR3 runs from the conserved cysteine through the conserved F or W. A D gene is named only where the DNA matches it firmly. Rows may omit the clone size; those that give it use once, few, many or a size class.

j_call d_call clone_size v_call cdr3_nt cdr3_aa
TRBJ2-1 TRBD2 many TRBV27 TGTGCCAGCAGTCTCACCGGGACTAGCGGGTTCAATGAGCAGTTCTTC CASSLTGTSGFNEQFF
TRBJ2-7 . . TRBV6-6 TGTGCCAGCAGTTACTCCCCAGAACACGAGCAGTACTTC CASSYSPEHEQYF
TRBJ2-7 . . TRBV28 TGTGCCAGCAGTGTCGGACAGTTAGGTTGGGGGAGACCAGACCACGAGCAGTACTTC CASSVGQLGWGRPDHEQYF
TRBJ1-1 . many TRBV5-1 TGCGCCAGCAGCTTGGATGCCGGGATGAGGAAAGCTTTCTTT CASSLDAGMRKAFF
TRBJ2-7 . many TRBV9 TGTGCCAGCAGCGTTGAGAGCAAATCCTACGAGCAGTACTTC CASSVESKSYEQYF
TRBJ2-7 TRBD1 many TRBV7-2 TGTGCCAGCAGCTTTGGAGGGACAGGAAACTACGAGCAGTACTTC CASSFGGTGNYEQYF
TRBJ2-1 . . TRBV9 TGTGCCAGCAGCGTTTTCGACTCAAGGCCTTACAATGAGCAGTTCTTC CASSVFDSRPYNEQFF
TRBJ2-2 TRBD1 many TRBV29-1 TGCAGCGTTGGGGACAGGGGTAACACCGGGGAGCTGTTTTTT CSVGDRGNTGELFF
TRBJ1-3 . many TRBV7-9 TGTGCCAGCAGCCCGCGACAGCCCAACTCTGGAAACACCATATATTTT CASSPRQPNSGNTIYF
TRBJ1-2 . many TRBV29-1 TGCAGCGTTGAGACCGGGGGCAAAGGCTACACCTTC CSVETGGKGYTF
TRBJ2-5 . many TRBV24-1 TGTGCCACCAGTGATCAACAGGGAGCCCAAGAGACCCAGTACTTC CATSDQQGAQETQYF
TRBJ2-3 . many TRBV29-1 TGCAGCGTTGGGGTCACAGATACGCAGTATTTT CSVGVTDTQYF
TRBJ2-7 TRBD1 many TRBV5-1 TGCGCCAGCAGCTCACTGGACAATGACAGGGGGCTAGGGTCCTACGAGCAGTACTTC CASSSLDNDRGLGSYEQYF
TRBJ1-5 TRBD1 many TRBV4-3 TGCGCCAGCAGCCGAACCATCGGGACAGGGGGCGATCAGCCCCAGCATTTT CASSRTIGTGGDQPQHF
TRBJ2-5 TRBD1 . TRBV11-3 TGTGCCAGCAGCTCCCGGGACAGGGTAGAGACCCAGTACTTC CASSSRDRVETQYF
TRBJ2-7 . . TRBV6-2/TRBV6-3 TGTGCCAGCACTCGATTGCGGACCGAGCAGTACTTC CASTRLRTEQYF
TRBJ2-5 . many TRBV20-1 TGCAGTGCTAGCGCCGGGGTTGGAGGGGAAGAGACCCAGTACTTC CSASAGVGGEETQYF
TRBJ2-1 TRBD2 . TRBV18 TGTGCCAGCTCACTCCCTAGCGGGAGTGGGTCCTACAATGAGCAGTTCTTC CASSLPSGSGSYNEQFF
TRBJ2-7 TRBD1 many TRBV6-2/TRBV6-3 TGTGCCAGCAGTTTACAGGGGGGAAAGTCCTACGAGCAGTACTTC CASSLQGGKSYEQYF
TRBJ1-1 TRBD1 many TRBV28 TGTGCCAGCAGTGGGGGACAGGGGGCCACTGAAGCTTTCTTT CASSGGQGATEAFF
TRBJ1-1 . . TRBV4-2 TGTGCCAGCAGCCAAGATTGGGGTGGGAACACTGAAGCTTTCTTT CASSQDWGGNTEAFF
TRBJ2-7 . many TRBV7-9 TGTGCCAGCAGCTTAGCGCCGATACAGGGAGAGCAGTACTTC CASSLAPIQGEQYF
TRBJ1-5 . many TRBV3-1 TGTGCCAGCAGCCAAAATCCCAATCAGCCCCAGCATTTT CASSQNPNQPQHF
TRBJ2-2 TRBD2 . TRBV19 TGTGCCAGTAAGAGCGGGACGAACACCGGGGAGCTGTTTTTT CASKSGTNTGELFF
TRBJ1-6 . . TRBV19 TGTGCCAGTAAACGATCGACTGGACAGCTAAATTCACCCCTCCACTTT CASKRSTGQLNSPLHF
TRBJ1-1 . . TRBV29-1 TGCAGCGTTGAACTCACTGAAGCTTTCTTT CSVELTEAFF
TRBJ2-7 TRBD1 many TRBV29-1 TGCAGCGTATTTCGGACAGGATCCTCCTACGAGCAGTACTTC CSVFRTGSSYEQYF
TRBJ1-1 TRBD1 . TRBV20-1 TGCAGTGCTAGAGAGTACGGACAGGGGAACACTGAAGCTTTCTTT CSAREYGQGNTEAFF
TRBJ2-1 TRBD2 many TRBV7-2 TGTGCCAGCAGCCCGGAACCCGGGAGGCCATACAATGAGCAGTTCTTC CASSPEPGRPYNEQFF
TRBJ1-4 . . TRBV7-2 . CASSPRPEEKLFFF
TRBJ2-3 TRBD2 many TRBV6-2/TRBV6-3 TGTGCCAGTCGGAATCCGGGAGGGCCGGGAACGCAGTATTTT CASRNPGGPGTQYF
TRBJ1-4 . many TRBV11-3 TGTGCCAGCAGCTCCGGACGAGATAATGAAAAACTGTTTTTT CASSSGRDNEKLFF
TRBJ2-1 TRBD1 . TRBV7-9 TGTGCCAGCAGCCGAGGACAGGCAGACAATGAGCAGTTCTTC CASSRGQADNEQFF
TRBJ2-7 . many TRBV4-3 TGCGCCAGCAGCTCCAACTACGAGCAGTACTTC CASSSNYEQYF
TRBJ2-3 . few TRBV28 TGTGCCAGCGCAGTATCATCAGATACGCAGTATTTT CASAVSSDTQYF
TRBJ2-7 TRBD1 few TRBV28 TGTGCCAGCAGGGGAGCGGACAGGGTCCAATACGAGCAGTACTTC CASRGADRVQYEQYF
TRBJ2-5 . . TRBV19 TGTGCCAGTAGTATGAGGTTGCAAGAGACCCAGTACTTC CASSMRLQETQYF
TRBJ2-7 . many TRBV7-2 TGTGCCAGCAGCCGACGGGACCCAGTCTACGAGCAGTACTTC CASSRRDPVYEQYF
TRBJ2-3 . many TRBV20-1 TGCAGTGCTAGAGATCCTGAGATACTTAACCCCACAGATACGCAGTATTTT CSARDPEILNPTDTQYF
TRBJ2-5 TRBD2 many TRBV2 TGTGCCAGCAGTAGCGGGGGAGAGCAGACCCAGTACTTC CASSSGGEQTQYF
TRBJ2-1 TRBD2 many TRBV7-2 TGTGCCTGCTCCGCTCGCGGGGGGGCCGTTGAGCAGTTCTTC CACSARGGAVEQFF
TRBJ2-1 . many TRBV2 TGTGCCAGCAGTAGGACTAATATGCGCAATGAGCAGTTCTTC CASSRTNMRNEQFF
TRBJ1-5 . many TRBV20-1 TGCAGTGCTAGGACACAGGGTGGGTCGAATCAGCCCCAGCATTTT CSARTQGGSNQPQHF
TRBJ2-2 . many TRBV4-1 TGCGCCAGCAGCCGGGGTTGGAACACCGGGGAGCTGTTTTTT CASSRGWNTGELFF
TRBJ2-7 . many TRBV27 TGTGCCAGCAGACCCCGGCGATTCACCACCTACGAGCAGTACTTC CASRPRRFTTYEQYF
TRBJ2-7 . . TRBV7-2 TGTGCCAGCACCCCCTCCCGGGAATACGAGCAGTACTTC CASTPSREYEQYF
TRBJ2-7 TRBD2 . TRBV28 TGTGCCAGCAGGGAAGTAGCGGGAGCTACCTCTGGGGAGCAGTACTTC CASREVAGATSGEQYF
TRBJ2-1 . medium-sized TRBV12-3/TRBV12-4 TGTGCCAGCAGTTTAAAGAGGCTAGCGAGTGAAGGCAATGAGCAGTTCTTC CASSLKRLASEGNEQFF
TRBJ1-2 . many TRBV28 TGTGCCAGCAGTTTATTAGATGAGGATCCCGCTGGCTACACCTTC CASSLLDEDPAGYTF
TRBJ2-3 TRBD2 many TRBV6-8 TGTGCCAGCAGGACGGGCCTAGCGGCGGATACGCAGTATTTT CASRTGLAADTQYF
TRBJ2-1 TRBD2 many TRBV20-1 TGCAGTGCTACACCGGGACTAGACAGTAATGAGCAGTTCTTC CSATPGLDSNEQFF
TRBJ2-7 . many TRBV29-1 TGCAGCGTGGCAAGGGGGGATCTCTACGAGCAGTACTTC CSVARGDLYEQYF
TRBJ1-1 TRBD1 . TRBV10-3 TGTGCCATCAGGAAGACAGGGGAGGGAGTGAACACTGAAGCTTTCTTT CAIRKTGEGVNTEAFF
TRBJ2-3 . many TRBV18 TGTGCCAGCTCATTGCTGGACTTGCAAGGGAGCACAGATACGCAGTATTTT CASSLLDLQGSTDTQYF
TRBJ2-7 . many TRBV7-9 TGTGCCAGCAGCCTGGAGGGAGGCTCTACCTACGAGCAGTACTTC CASSLEGGSTYEQYF
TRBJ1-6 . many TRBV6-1 TGTGCCAGCAGTGAAGTTCGGGGCGACTGGCCCCTCCACTTT CASSEVRGDWPLHF
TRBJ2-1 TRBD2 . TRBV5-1 TGCGCCAGCAGCTTGCGGACTAGCGGGAGTGGGGAGCAGTTCTTC CASSLRTSGSGEQFF